What follows describes a single TCR beta chain. Its cognate antigen is unknown. This entry belongs to a study of T-cell reconstitution after alpha-beta-depleted transplantation in children. Study-level points and caveats: TCRbeta diversity was high at day 60 in some patients (a result of surviving recipient T cells and thymic progenitors). Roughly two months post-transplant, alpha-beta T cells reportedly originated from several hundred graft clones that had expanded.

Unique molecular identifiers were used in preparing the TCRbeta library. TCRdb processed the PCR reads anew with MiXCR; each CDR3 protein has one entry. The repertoire holds 580,000 or so distinct CDR3 sequences, 23% seen once, with less than 15% in the top ten. Germline CDR1 reads SGHRS; CDR2 reads YFSETQ. V gave up 3 bases and J gave up 6 bases; unmatched junction bases: 12. The length of the CDR3 is 16 residues. The sequencing here drew on PBMCs, mostly from graft donor cells, taken 360 days after TCRalphabeta/CD19-depleted stem cell transplant. The clonotype was recovered from a boy in the first two years of life who had a stem cell transplant for acute myeloid leukemia, so the T cells may come from the graft donor. The chain couples TRBV5-1 to TRBJ2-1; TRBD2 matches at 7 bases. The CDR3, as DNA: TGCGCCAGCAGCTCACGGACTAGTCGCCTAGTCAATGAGCAGTTCTTC. This encodes CASSSRTSRLVNEQFF. The full variable domain, with the rest looked up from reference TRBV5-1 and TRBJ2-1, is KAGVTQTPRYLIKTRGQQVTLSCSPISGHRSVSWYQQTPGQGLQFLFEYFSETQRNKGNFPGRFSGRQFSNSRSEMNVSTLELGDSALYLCASSSRTSRLVNEQFFGPGTRLTVL.